This paragraph covers one TCR beta chain sequence. Antigen specificity is unknown. This CDR3 is built from 17 residues. Germline CDR1 and CDR2: MDHEN and SYDVKM. V shed 5 bases and J 1 base; nucleotides not matched to a gene: 7. Cultured CD4+ T cell DNA was sequenced using the Oncomine TCR Beta short-read assay. TCRdb analysed the PCR reads with MiXCR anew, one entry per CDR3 protein. The repertoire has approximately 17,000 distinct CDR3 sequences, 43% of them found once; the top ten carry approximately 7%. This record comes from a study of vaccination and CD4 T cells after COVID-19. In the study overall: Convalescent individuals numbered four females and six males, two being Hispanic. Researchers treated control cultures with a CEFX pool, an HIV-1 Nef pool, or no peptide. Notes on the study in general: Median counts of SARS-CoV-2-reactive clonotypes increased from around 21 to 38; this difference was not significant.

Treatment specified: approximately nine-day PBMC culture with coronavirus spike peptide pools or control peptides (ViraFEST assay). This chain joins TRBV28 and TRBJ2-4; TRBD2 aligns across 11 bases. The clonotype was recovered from a human donor who had recovered from COVID-19. Sample: CD4+ T cells from blood, cultured in vitro, taken after SARS-CoV-2 vaccination. CDR3 loop: CASSPPTSGIAKNIQYF. The DNA for the CDR3 is TGTGCCAGCAGTCCACCGACTAGCGGGATTGCCAAAAACATTCAGTACTTC. The full variable domain, completed using reference TRBV28 and TRBJ2-4, is DVKVTQSSRYLVKRTGEKVFLECVQDMDHENMFWYRQDPGLGLRLIYFSYDVKMKEKGDIPEGYSVSREKKERFSLILESASTNQTSMYLCASSPPTSGIAKNIQYFGAGTRLSVL.